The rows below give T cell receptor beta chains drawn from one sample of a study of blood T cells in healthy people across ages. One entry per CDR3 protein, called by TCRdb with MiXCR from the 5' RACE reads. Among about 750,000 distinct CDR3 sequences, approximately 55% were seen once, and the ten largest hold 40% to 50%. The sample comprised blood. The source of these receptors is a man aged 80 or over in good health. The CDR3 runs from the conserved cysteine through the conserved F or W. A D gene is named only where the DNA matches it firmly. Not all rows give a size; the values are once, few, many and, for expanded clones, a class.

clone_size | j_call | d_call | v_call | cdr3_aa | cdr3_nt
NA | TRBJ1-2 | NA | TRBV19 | CASSIPGSGYTF | TGTGCCAGTAGTATACCAGGGTCTGGCTACACCTTC
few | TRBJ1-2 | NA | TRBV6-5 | CASSYRPPGEDGYTF | TGTGCCAGCAGTTACCGACCCCCGGGAGAGGATGGCTACACCTTC
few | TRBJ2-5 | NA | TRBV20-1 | CSAPSSQETQYF | TGCAGTGCTCCCTCCTCCCAAGAGACCCAGTACTTC
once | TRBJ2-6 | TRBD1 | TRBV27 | CASNPGQGSSGANVLTF | TGTGCCAGCAACCCGGGACAGGGGAGCTCTGGGGCCAACGTCCTGACTTTC
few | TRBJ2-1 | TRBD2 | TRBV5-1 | CASSPTAGGPDEQFF | TGCGCCAGCAGCCCAACCGCGGGAGGGCCCGATGAGCAGTTCTTC
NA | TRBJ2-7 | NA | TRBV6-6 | CASSLKIDEQYF | TGTGCCAGCAGTTTAAAAATCGACGAGCAGTACTTC
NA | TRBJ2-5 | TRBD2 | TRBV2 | CASSWTSAETQYF | TGTGCCAGCAGTTGGACTAGCGCTGAGACCCAGTACTTC
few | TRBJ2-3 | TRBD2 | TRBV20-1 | CSALGGGGSTDTQYF | TGCAGTGCCCTGGGGGGCGGGGGGAGCACAGATACGCAGTATTTT
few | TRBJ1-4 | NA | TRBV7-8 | CASSGAGGLTVEKLFF | TGTGCCAGCAGCGGAGCGGGGGGCCTCACTGTGGAAAAACTGTTTTTT
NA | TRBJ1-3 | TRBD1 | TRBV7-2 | CASSLSQGASGNTIYF | TGTGCCAGCAGCTTATCCCAGGGGGCTTCTGGAAACACCATATATTTT
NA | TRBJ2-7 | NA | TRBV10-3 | CAISGTGSSSEQYF | TGTGCCATCAGTGGGACCGGGAGTTCGAGCGAGCAGTACTTC
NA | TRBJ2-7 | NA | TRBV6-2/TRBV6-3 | CASSYRTSHWGYEQYF | TGTGCCAGCAGTTACCGTACTAGTCACTGGGGATACGAGCAGTACTTC
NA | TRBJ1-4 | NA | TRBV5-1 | CASSLVAGEAGLFF | TGCGCCAGCAGCTTGGTGGCAGGGGAAGCGGGACTGTTTTTT
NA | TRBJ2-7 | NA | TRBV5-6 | CASSKPGQGTYEQYF | TGTGCCAGCAGTAAACCAGGGCAGGGTACCTACGAGCAGTACTTC
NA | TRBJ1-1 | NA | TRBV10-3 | CAISRGAGQLEMNTEAFF | TGTGCCATCAGTAGGGGGGCTGGACAGCTTGAGATGAACACTGAAGCTTTCTTT
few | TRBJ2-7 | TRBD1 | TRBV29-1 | CSARGAGGSHEQYF | TGCAGCGCACGAGGGGCAGGGGGCTCACACGAGCAGTACTTC
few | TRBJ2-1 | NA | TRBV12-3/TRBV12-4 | CASSPGSNSYNEQFF | TGTGCCAGCAGTCCCGGGAGCAACTCCTACAATGAGCAGTTCTTC
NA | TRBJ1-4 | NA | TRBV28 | CASSFDRNEKLFF | TGTGCCAGCAGTTTCGACAGAAATGAAAAACTGTTTTTT
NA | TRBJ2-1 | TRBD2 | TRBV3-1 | CASSLLSSGSADEQFF | TGTGCCAGCAGTCTACTATCTAGCGGGAGTGCCGATGAGCAGTTCTTC
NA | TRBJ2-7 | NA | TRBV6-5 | CASSDQALGGYEQYF | TGTGCCAGCAGCGATCAGGCTTTAGGGGGCTACGAGCAGTACTTC
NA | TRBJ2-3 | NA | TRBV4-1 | CASSHSKEGDTQYF | TGCGCCAGCAGCCACTCGAAGGAGGGGGATACGCAGTATTTT
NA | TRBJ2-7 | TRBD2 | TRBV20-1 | CSARSGSGYEQYF | TGCAGTGCGAGAAGCGGGAGCGGGTACGAGCAGTACTTC
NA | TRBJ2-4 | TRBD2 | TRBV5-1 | CASSSGLADPGNIQYF | TGCGCCAGCAGCTCCGGACTAGCGGACCCCGGAAACATTCAGTACTTC
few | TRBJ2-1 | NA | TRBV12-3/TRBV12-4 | CASSLGGAGEQFF | TGTGCCAGCAGTTTAGGAGGGGCGGGTGAGCAGTTCTTC
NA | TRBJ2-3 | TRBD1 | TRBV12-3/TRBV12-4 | CASSSGQGPTDTQYF | TGTGCCAGCAGTTCGGGACAGGGGCCCACAGATACGCAGTATTTT
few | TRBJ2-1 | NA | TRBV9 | CASSMTTRYNEQFF | TGTGCCAGCAGCATGACGACACGGTACAATGAGCAGTTCTTC
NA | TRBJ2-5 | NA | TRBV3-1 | CASSQDNGMTETQYF | TGTGCCAGCAGCCAAGATAATGGAATGACGGAGACCCAGTACTTC
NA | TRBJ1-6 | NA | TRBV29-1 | CSVAEPNSPLHF | TGCAGCGTTGCTGAACCGAATTCACCCCTCCACTTT
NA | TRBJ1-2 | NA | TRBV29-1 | CSVYDRGYTF | TGCAGCGTTTACGACCGTGGCTACACCTTC